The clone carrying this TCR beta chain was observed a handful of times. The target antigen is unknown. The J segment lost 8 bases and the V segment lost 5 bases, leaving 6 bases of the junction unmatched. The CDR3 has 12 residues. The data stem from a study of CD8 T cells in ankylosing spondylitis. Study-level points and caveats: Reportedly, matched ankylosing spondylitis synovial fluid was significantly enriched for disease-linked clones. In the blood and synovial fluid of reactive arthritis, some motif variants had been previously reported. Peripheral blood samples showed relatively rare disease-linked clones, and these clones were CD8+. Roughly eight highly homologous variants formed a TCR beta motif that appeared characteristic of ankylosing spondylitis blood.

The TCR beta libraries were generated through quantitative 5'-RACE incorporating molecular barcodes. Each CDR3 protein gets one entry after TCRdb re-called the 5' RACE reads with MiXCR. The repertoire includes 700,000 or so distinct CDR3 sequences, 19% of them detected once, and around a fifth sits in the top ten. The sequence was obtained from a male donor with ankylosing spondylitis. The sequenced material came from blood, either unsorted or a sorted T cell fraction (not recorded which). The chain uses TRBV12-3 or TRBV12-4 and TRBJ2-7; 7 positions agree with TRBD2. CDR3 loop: CASSPRGVQQYF. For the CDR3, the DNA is TGTGCCAGCAGTCCCCGGGGGGTGCAGCAGTACTTC.